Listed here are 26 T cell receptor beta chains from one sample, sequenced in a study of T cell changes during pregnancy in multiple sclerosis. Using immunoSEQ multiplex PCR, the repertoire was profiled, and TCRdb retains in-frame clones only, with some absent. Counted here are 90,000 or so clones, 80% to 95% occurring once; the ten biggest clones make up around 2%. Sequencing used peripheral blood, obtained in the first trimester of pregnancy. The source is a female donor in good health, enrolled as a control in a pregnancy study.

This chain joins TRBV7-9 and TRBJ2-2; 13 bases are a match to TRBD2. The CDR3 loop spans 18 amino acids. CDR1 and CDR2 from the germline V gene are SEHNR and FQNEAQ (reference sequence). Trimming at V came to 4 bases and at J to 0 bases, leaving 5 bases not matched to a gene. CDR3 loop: CASSSAGTSGANTGELFF. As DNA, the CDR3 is TGTGCCAGCAGCTCCGCCGGGACTAGCGGGGCGAACACCGGGGAGCTGTTTTTT.

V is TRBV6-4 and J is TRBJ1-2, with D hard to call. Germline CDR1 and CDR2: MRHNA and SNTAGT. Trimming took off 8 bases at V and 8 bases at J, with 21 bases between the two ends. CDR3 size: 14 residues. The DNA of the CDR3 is TGTGCCAGCCAGCCCCGCACCGGCGCGGGAGGCTACACCTTC. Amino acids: CASQPRTGAGGYTF.

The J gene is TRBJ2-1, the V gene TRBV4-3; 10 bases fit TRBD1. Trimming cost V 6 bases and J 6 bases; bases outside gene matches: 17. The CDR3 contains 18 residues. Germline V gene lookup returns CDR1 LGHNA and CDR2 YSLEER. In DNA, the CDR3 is TGCGCCAGCAGTCGCGTGGGGTCCGGGACAGGGGCCGGCAATGAGCAGTTCTTC. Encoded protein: CASSRVGSGTGAGNEQFF.

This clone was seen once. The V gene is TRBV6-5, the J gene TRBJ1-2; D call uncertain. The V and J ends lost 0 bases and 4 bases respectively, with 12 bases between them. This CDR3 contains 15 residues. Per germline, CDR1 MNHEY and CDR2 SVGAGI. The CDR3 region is CASSYSGGSGYGYTF. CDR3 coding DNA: TGTGCCAGCAGTTACTCGGGAGGCAGCGGCTATGGCTACACCTTC.

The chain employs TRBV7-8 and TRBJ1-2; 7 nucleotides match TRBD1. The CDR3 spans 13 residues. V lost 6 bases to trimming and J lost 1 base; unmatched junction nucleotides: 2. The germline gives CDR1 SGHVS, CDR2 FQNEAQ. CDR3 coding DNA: TGTGCCAGCAGATGGGACAGTAACTATGGCTACACCTTC. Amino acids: CASRWDSNYGYTF.

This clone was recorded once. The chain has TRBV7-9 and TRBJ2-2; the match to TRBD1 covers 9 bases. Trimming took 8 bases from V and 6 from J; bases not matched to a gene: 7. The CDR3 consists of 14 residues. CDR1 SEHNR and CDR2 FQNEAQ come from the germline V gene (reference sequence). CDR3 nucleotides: TGTGCCAGCTACGACAGGGGGTTACCCGGGGAGCTGTTTTTT. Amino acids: CASYDRGLPGELFF.

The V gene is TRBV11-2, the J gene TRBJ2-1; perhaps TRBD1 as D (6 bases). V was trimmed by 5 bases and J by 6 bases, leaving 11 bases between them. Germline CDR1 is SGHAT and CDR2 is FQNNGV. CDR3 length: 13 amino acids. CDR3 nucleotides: TGTGCCAGCAGCCCACAGGGCGCCAATGAGCAGTTCTTC. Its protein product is CASSPQGANEQFF. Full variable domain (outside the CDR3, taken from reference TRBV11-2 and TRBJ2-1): EAGVAQSPRYKIIEKRQSVAFWCNPISGHATLYWYQQILGQGPKLLIQFQNNGVVDDSQLPKDRFSAERLKGVDSTLKIQPAKLEDSAVYLCASSPQGANEQFFGPGTRLTVL.

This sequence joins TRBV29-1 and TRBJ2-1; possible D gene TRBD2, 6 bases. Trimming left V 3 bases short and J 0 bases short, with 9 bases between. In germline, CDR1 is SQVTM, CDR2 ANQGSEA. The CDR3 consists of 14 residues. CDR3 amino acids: CSVERRVSYNEQFF. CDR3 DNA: TGCAGCGTTGAGCGGAGGGTCTCCTACAATGAGCAGTTCTTC.

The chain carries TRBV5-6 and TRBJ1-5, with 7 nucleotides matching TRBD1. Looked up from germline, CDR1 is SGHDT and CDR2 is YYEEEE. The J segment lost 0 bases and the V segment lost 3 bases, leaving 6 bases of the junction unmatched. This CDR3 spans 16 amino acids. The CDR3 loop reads CASSSRTGPSNQPQHF. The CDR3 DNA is TGTGCCAGCAGCTCAAGGACAGGCCCTAGCAATCAGCCCCAGCATTTT.

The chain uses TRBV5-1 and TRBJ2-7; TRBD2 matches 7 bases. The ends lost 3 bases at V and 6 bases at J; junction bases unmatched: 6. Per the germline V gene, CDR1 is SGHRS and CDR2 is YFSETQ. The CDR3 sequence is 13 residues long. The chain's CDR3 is CASSSPGGSEQYF. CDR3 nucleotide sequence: TGCGCCAGCAGCTCGCCCGGGGGGAGCGAGCAGTACTTC.

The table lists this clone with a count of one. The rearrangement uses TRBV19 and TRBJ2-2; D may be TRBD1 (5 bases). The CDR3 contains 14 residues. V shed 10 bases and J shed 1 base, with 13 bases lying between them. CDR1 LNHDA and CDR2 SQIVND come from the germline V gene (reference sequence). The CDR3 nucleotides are TGTGCCACCTTGGACACCCGGAACACCGGGGAGCTGTTTTTT. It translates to CATLDTRNTGELFF.

The CDR3 DNA is TGTGCCAGCAGCTTCAATAGACAGGTTGTGGACGAGCAGTACTTC. Its protein product is CASSFNRQVVDEQYF. This chain joins TRBV5-4 and TRBJ2-7; TRBD1 might be the D (6 bases). This CDR3 spans 15 amino acids. The V end was cut by 2 bases, the J end by 5 bases, with 17 bases between. Germline loops: CDR1 SGHNT, CDR2 YYREEE (reference sequence). The entire variable domain, with the rest obtained from reference TRBV5-4 and TRBJ2-7, is as follows: ETGVTQSPTHLIKTRGQQVTLRCSSQSGHNTVSWYQQALGQGPQFIFQYYREEENGRGNFPPRFSGLQFPNYSSELNVNALELDDSALYLCASSFNRQVVDEQYFGPGTRLTVT.

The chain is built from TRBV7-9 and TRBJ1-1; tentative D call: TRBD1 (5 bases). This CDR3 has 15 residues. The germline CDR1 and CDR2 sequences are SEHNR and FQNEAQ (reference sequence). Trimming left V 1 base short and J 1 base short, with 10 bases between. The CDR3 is CASSLVGHPNTEAFF. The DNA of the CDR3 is TGTGCCAGCAGCTTAGTTGGACACCCGAACACTGAAGCTTTCTTT.

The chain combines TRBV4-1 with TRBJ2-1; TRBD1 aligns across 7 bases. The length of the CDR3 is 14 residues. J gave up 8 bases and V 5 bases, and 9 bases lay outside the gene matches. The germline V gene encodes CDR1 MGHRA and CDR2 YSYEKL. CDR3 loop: CASSEVTGVDEQFF. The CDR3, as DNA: TGCGCCAGCAGCGAGGTTACAGGGGTCGATGAGCAGTTCTTC.

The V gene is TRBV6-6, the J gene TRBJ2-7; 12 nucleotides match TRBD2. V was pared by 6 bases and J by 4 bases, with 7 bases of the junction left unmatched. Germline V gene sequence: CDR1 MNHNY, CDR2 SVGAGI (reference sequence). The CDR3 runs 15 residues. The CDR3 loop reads CASRDSGLAGYEQYF. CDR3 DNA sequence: TGTGCCAGCAGGGACTCGGGACTAGCGGGTTACGAGCAGTACTTC.

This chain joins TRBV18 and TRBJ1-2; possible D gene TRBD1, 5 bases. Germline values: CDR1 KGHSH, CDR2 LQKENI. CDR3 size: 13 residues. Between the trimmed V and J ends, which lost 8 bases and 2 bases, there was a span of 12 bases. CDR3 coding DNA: TGTGCCAGCCTCGCGGGGGTGAACTATGGCTACACCTTC. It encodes CASLAGVNYGYTF.

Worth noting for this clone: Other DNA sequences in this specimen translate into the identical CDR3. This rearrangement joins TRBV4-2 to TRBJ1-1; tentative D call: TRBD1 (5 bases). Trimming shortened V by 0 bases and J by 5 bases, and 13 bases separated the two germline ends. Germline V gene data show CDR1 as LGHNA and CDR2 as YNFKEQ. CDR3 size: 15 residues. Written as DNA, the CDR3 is TGTGCCAGCAGCCAAGAGGTGGGGGGTTTGACTGAAGCTTTCTTT. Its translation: CASSQEVGGLTEAFF.

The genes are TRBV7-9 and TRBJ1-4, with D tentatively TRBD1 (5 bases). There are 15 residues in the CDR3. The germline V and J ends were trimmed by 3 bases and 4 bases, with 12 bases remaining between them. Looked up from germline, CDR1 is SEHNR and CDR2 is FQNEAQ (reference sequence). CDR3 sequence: CASSFGDRLNEKLFF. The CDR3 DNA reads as TGTGCCAGCAGCTTCGGCGACAGACTTAATGAAAAACTGTTTTTT.

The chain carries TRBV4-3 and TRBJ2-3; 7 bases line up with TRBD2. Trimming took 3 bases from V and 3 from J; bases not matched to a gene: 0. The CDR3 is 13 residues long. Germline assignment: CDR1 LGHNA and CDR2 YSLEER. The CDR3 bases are TGCGCCAGCAGCCACGGGGGGACAGATACGCAGTATTTT. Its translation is CASSHGGTDTQYF.

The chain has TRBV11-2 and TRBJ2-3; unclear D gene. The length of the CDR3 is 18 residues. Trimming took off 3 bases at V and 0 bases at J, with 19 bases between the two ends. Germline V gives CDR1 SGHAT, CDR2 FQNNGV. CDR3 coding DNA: TGTGCCAGCAGCTTTATGAGAGGATCCTACTCTAGCACAGATACGCAGTATTTT. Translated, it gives CASSFMRGSYSSTDTQYF.

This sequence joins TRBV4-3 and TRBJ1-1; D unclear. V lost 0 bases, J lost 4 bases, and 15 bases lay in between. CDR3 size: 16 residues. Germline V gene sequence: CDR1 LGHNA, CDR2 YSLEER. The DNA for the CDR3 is TGCGCCAGCAGCCAAGATTATCCAGATGAGGTCACTGAAGCTTTCTTT. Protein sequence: CASSQDYPDEVTEAFF.

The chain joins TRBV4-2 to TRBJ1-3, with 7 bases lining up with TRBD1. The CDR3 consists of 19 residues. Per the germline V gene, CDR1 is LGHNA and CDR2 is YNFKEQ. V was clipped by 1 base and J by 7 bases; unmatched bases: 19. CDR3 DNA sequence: TGTGCCAGCAGCCAAGTTACCGGGACAGCCAACCAACTCTTGAACACCATATATTTT. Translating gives CASSQVTGTANQLLNTIYF.

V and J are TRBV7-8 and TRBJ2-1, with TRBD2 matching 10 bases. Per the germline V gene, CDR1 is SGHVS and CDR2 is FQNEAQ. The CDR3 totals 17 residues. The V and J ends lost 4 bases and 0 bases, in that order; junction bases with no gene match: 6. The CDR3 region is CASSSELAGTSYNEQFF. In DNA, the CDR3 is TGTGCCAGCAGCTCAGAACTAGCGGGGACCTCCTACAATGAGCAGTTCTTC. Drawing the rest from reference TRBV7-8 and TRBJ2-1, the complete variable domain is GAGVSQSPRYKVAKRGQDVALRCDPISGHVSLFWYQQALGQGPEFLTYFQNEAQLDKSGLPSDRFFAERPEGSVSTLKIQRTQQEDSAVYLCASSSELAGTSYNEQFFGPGTRLTVL.

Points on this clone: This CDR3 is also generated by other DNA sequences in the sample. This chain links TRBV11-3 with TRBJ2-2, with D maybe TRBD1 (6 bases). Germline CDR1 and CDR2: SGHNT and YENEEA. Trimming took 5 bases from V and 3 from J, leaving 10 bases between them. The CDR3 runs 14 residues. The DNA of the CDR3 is TGTGCCAGCAGCCTGACAGGTGACACCGGGGAGCTGTTTTTT. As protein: CASSLTGDTGELFF.

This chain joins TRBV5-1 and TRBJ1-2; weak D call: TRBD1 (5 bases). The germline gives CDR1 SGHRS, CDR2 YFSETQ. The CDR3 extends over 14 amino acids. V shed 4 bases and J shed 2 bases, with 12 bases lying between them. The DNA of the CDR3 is TGCGCCAGCAGCCGTGGGGGGGAGAACTATGGCTACACCTTC. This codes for CASSRGGENYGYTF.

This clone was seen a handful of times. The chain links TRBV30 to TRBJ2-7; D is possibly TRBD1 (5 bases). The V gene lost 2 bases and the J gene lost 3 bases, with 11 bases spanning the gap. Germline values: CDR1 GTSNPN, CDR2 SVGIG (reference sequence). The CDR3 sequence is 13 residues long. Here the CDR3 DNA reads TGTGCCTGGAGTAGACAGCTAGGCTACGAGCAGTACTTC. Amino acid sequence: CAWSRQLGYEQYF. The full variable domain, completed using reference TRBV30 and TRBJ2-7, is SQTIHQWPATLVQPVGSPLSLECTVEGTSNPNLYWYRQAAGRGLQLLFYSVGIGQISSEVPQNLSASRPQDRQFILSSKKLLLSDSGFYLCAWSRQLGYEQYFGPGTRLTVT.